This T cell receptor beta chain was recorded in a study of blood T cell repertoires in COVID-19 (dated by TCRdb to 2018 to 2020). Describing the broader study: Collaborator samples came from the United States, Italy and Spain and covered acute and convalescent phases of COVID-19. The prospective study material was composed of cDNA or gDNA derived from T cells, B-cell-depleted T cells, or PBMCs. The dataset comprised deeply sampled blood TCRbeta repertoires from subjects exposed to, actively infected with, or recovered from COVID-19. The repertoires were made available in a free public database intended to serve as a resource for research on the immune response to SARS-CoV-2. The samples were drawn from two sources: the first 160 participants of the ongoing ImmuneRACE study, and 950 to 1,500 subjects contributed by 6 global collaborators. Sample metadata almost always included a de-identified subject ID, COVID-19 status, age in years and sex. Where HLA class I and class II types were available, the types were taken from metadata supplied by the sample provider, not from assay-based typing.

As for this clone: Which antigen it targets is not known. Base qualities are missing; no much larger clone stands one base away.

TCRbeta CDR3 regions were amplified from genomic DNA by means of the immunoSEQ Assay, a bias-controlled multiplex PCR. Concerning the study's data processing: The number of nucleated cells in each sample was estimated by amplification of reference gene primers within the assay. To quantify the absolute abundance of each unique TCRbeta CDR3 rearrangement, sequence reads were collapsed and filtered. For each sample, productive Simpson clonality was calculated as the square root of Simpson's diversity index across productive rearrangements. The clones in this table, taken by TCRdb from immuneACCESS, are in-frame only. Not every clone is retained; where verified, under half of the shortfall comes from an unresolved V gene, and the cause of the rest is unknown. That table furnishes V, J and clone size, whereas the DNA furnished D and trimming. For this sample the table gives 65,000 or so clones, of which under 85% were detected only once. The top ten constitute over 5% of the sample.

Collaborating institutions collected whole blood in K2EDTA tubes following their own protocols. For TCRbeta analysis, collaborator samples were shipped as frozen whole blood, as isolated PBMCs, or as DNA extracted from either sample type. The V end loses 4 bases and the J end loses 4 bases, and a stretch of 7 bases separates them. Based on the germline V gene, the CDR1 and CDR2 sequences are SNHLY and FYNNEI. The CDR3 contains 12 residues, cysteine and phenylalanine counted. Just CDR3 DNA is preserved here, 36 bases in frame from base 1. The study at large found these results: The quantity of clinical and demographic metadata differed by source and by participant and was supplied without curation.

Sequenced input: peripheral blood. The source is a woman aged 50 to 65 with active or convalescent COVID-19. The rearrangement joined TRBV2 to TRBJ1-2, with the D gene not clear enough to name. The DNA sequence follows: TGTGCCAGCAGTGCCGGGTCCTATGGCTACACCTTC. Translated, this gives CASSAGSYGYTF.